This record covers a single T cell receptor (beta chain). Antigen unknown. The CDR3 is made up of 13 amino acids. From germline, CDR1 is MNHEY and CDR2 SMNVEV (reference sequence). V lost 3 bases and J lost 0, with 5 bases in between. Clones were read by immunoSEQ multiplex PCR, and TCRdb kept only the in-frame ones, dropping some. The sample records roughly 460,000 clones, nearly 90% being singletons. Treatment defined: roughly 20 received Ad26.COV2.S at low or high dose, single or two shots; several received placebo; per-sample allocation not given. On day 63 after the first injection, vaccine and placebo recipients gave samples. Wuhan-strain spike was delivered by a replication-incompetent Ad26 vector. This sample was included in a study of Ad26.COV2.S vaccination and SARS-CoV-2 variants. Study-level findings and limits: Total T cell responses were possibly underestimated by TCR breadth and depth analyses.

Sequences were derived from peripheral blood, sampled in a trial of Ad26.COV2.S vaccine versus placebo. The chain links TRBV27 to TRBJ1-1, with D hard to call. The sequence came from a person between 18 and 65 years old who received the Ad26.COV2.S COVID-19 vaccine or a placebo. CDR3 nucleotides: TGTGCCAGCAGTTTCGTAGTGAACACTGAAGCTTTCTTT. It specifies CASSFVVNTEAFF.